The 27 T cell receptor beta chains below were found in one sample sequenced in a study of T cells in Graves' hyperthyroidism and ophthalmopathy. Amplification yielded TCR beta CDR3 regions, with RNA transcripts as the source. First-round RT-PCR with HTBI primers amplified the TCR CDR3 region. MiXCR, run by TCRdb on the multiplex PCR reads, gives a single entry per CDR3 protein. Among hundreds of thousands of distinct CDR3 sequences listed, 15% to 18% were seen once. The source material was blood. Receptors originate from a woman between 18 and 30 years old with Graves' hyperthyroidism that later progressed to Graves' ophthalmopathy.

Comments on this clonotype: A much more abundant neighbour one base away suggests this may be a read error. This rearrangement joins TRBV11-2 to TRBJ2-6; a weak D match, TRBD1 (6 bases). The CDR3 spans 18 residues. The germline V gene has CDR1 SGHAT and CDR2 FQNNGV. Trimming removed 4 bases from V and 0 bases from J, with 16 bases in between. For the CDR3, the DNA is TGTGCCAGCAGCTCGACAGGCCCCGCAAGCTCTGGGGCCAACGTCCTGACTTTC. This translates into CASSSTGPASSGANVLTF.

This clonotype was counted at least ten times. The V call is TRBV6-1, the J call TRBJ1-1; tentative D call: TRBD1 (5 bases). V lost 6 bases to trimming and J lost 0 bases, with 11 bases between them. The CDR3 is 14 residues long. Germline-derived CDR1 and CDR2 are MNHNS and SASEGT. In DNA, the CDR3 is TGTGCCAGCAGGGGCGGGGGTCTGAACACTGAAGCTTTCTTT. This translates into CASRGGGLNTEAFF.

The V and J genes are TRBV2 and TRBJ2-4, with TRBD2 identical over 7 bases. Germline CDR1 is SNHLY and CDR2 is FYNNEI. The CDR3 length is 14 residues. The V and J ends lost 5 bases and 2 bases, in that order; junction bases with no gene match: 3. The CDR3: CASSQRDTKNIQYF. The CDR3 DNA is TGTGCCAGCAGTCAGCGGGATACCAAAAACATTCAGTACTTC.

The chain links TRBV7-9 to TRBJ2-1; 11 bases agree with TRBD2. This CDR3 is 15 amino acids long. CDR1 and CDR2 (germline): SEHNR, FQNEAQ (reference sequence). J was trimmed by 7 bases and V by 3 bases; bases with no gene match: 5. This chain's CDR3 is CASSFLAGGLNEQFF. CDR3 sequence (DNA): TGTGCCAGCAGCTTCCTAGCGGGAGGACTAAATGAGCAGTTCTTC.

This clonotype was picked up many times. This rearrangement joins TRBV27 to TRBJ2-7; D perhaps matches TRBD2 (5 bases). Trimming shortened V by 0 bases and J by 7 bases, and 13 bases separated the two germline ends. The germline V gene has CDR1 MNHEY and CDR2 SMNVEV (reference sequence). There are 14 residues in the CDR3. The CDR3: CASSLSSVPGEQYF. CDR3 in DNA: TGTGCCAGCAGTTTATCCTCCGTCCCGGGGGAGCAGTACTTC.

The chain combines TRBV28 with TRBJ2-3; 7 positions match TRBD2. This CDR3 is 16 amino acids long. The germline V gene has CDR1 MDHEN and CDR2 SYDVKM. V trimming: 4 bases; J trimming: 2 bases; junction bases outside the gene matches: 9. Here the CDR3 reads CASSSPGGGITDTQYF. The CDR3 DNA reads TGTGCCAGCAGTTCTCCGGGAGGCGGGATCACAGATACGCAGTATTTT. The whole variable domain, filled in from reference TRBV28 and TRBJ2-3, reads DVKVTQSSRYLVKRTGEKVFLECVQDMDHENMFWYRQDPGLGLRLIYFSYDVKMKEKGDIPEGYSVSREKKERFSLILESASTNQTSMYLCASSSPGGGITDTQYFGPGTRLTVL.

Comment on this clonotype: A much larger clone sits a single nucleotide away, making a read error possible. The V gene is TRBV11-1, the J gene TRBJ2-7, with 7 bases lining up with TRBD1. This CDR3 contains 15 residues. The trim removed 6 bases at V and 0 bases at J, leaving 8 bases unmatched. Germline V lookup: CDR1 SGHAT, CDR2 FQDESV (reference sequence). This chain's CDR3 is CASSPTDRVSYEQYF. CDR3 in DNA: TGTGCCAGCAGTCCAACTGACAGGGTCTCCTACGAGCAGTACTTC.

This chain connects TRBV29-1 to TRBJ2-5; D not certain. In germline, CDR1 is SQVTM, CDR2 ANQGSEA. V gave up 7 bases and J gave up 7 bases, with 16 bases separating them. CDR3 size: 12 residues. CDR3 loop: CSAGKDGRTQYF. CDR3 DNA sequence: TGCAGCGCTGGGAAGGACGGAAGGACCCAGTACTTC.

This clonotype was seen more than once but under ten times. A much more abundant neighbour one base away suggests this may be a read error. CDR3 DNA sequence: TGTACCAGCAGTGAAAACTGGGCCGAGAAATACTACGAGCAGTACTTC. Translation gives CTSSENWAEKYYEQYF. V usage is TRBV6-1 and J usage is TRBJ2-7; no clear D. The CDR3 length is 16 residues. Germline-derived CDR1 and CDR2 are MNHNS and SASEGT.

The chain links TRBV20-1 to TRBJ2-7; 7 bases fit TRBD2. The CDR3 contains 16 residues. CDR1 and CDR2 from the germline V gene are DFQATT and SNEGSKA (reference sequence). V gave up 0 bases and J gave up 3 bases; unmatched junction bases: 11. The CDR3 protein is CSARDLEGTTFYEQYF. In DNA form, the CDR3 reads TGCAGTGCTAGAGATCTAGAGGGGACTACGTTCTACGAGCAGTACTTC.

This clonotype was recorded at least ten times. The rearrangement links TRBV11-2 to TRBJ2-7; D gene unclear. Germline values: CDR1 SGHAT, CDR2 FQNNGV. CDR3 length: 11 amino acids. Trimming took off 3 bases at V and 6 bases at J, with 6 bases between the two ends. DNA of the CDR3: TGTGCCAGCAGCTTGGTTCTCGAGCAGTACTTC. Its protein product is CASSLVLEQYF.

This clonotype was found many times. The chain recombines TRBV18 with TRBJ2-7; D is unclear. CDR3 length: 14 amino acids. The V gene's germline CDR1 is KGHSH and CDR2 LQKENI. V lost 2 bases to trimming and J lost 2 bases, with 10 bases between them. CDR3 nucleotide sequence: TGTGCCAGCTCACCATTAGCCCCGCCCTACGAGCAGTACTTC. Translating it yields CASSPLAPPYEQYF.

About this clonotype: A much larger clone differs from this one at a single base, so this may be a read error. V and J are TRBV20-1 and TRBJ2-7; D not certain. Germline V CDR1 and CDR2: DFQATT, SNEGSKA (reference sequence). The CDR3 runs to 13 residues. Trimming took 3 bases from V and 5 from J, leaving 14 bases between them. The CDR3 region is CSASNGPAHEQYF. The CDR3 DNA reads as TGCAGTGCTAGTAATGGACCTGCCCACGAGCAGTACTTC.

In this sample, this clonotype turned up many times. The chain combines TRBV7-9 with TRBJ2-1; 7 bases align to TRBD2. This CDR3 has 16 residues. The ends lost 3 bases at V and 5 bases at J; junction bases unmatched: 10. Germline lookup yields CDR1 SEHNR and CDR2 FQNEAQ (reference sequence). CDR3 bases: TGTGCCAGCAGCTTCTTATTCGGGAGGCCGGACAATGAGCAGTTCTTC. Encoded protein: CASSFLFGRPDNEQFF.

On this clonotype: This sequence may be a read error, since a much larger clone differs from it by one base. V gene TRBV7-9 combines with J gene TRBJ2-5; 8 nucleotides line up with TRBD1. The germline CDR1 and CDR2 sequences are SEHNR and FQNEAQ (reference sequence). CDR3 length equals 17 residues. CDR3: CASSPRWTGTTQETRYF. Here the CDR3 DNA reads TGTGCCAGCAGCCCCCGATGGACAGGGACAACCCAAGAGACCCGGTACTTC. Filled out from reference TRBV7-9 and TRBJ2-5, the complete variable domain reads DTGVSQNPRHKITKRGQNVTFRCDPISEHNRLYWYRQTLGQGPEFLTYFQNEAQLEKSRLLSDRFSAERPKGSFSTLEIQRTEQGDSAMYLCASSPRWTGTTQETRYFGPGTRLLVL.

The V call is TRBV28, the J call TRBJ1-5, with D possibly matching TRBD1 (5 bases). V shed 8 bases and J shed 2 bases, with 10 bases lying between them. The germline V gene has CDR1 MDHEN and CDR2 SYDVKM. This CDR3 has 13 amino acids. The CDR3 spells CASAGLGNQPQHF. CDR3 in DNA: TGTGCCAGCGCAGGGTTAGGCAATCAGCCCCAGCATTTT.

This clonotype was seen at least ten times. This chain connects TRBV6-1 to TRBJ1-5; D remains ambiguous. CDR1 and CDR2 (germline): MNHNS, SASEGT. Trimming cost V 6 bases and J 7 bases, with 7 bases left between them. The CDR3 extends over 11 amino acids. CDR3 loop: CASSPGQPQHF. As DNA, the CDR3 is TGTGCCAGCAGCCCCGGGCAGCCCCAGCATTTT.

The V gene is TRBV20-1, the J gene TRBJ2-2; D is perhaps TRBD2 (6 bases). Between the trimmed V and J ends, which lost 6 bases and 6 bases, there was a span of 14 bases. Germline CDR1 is DFQATT and CDR2 is SNEGSKA (reference sequence). CDR3 length equals 13 residues. CDR3 loop: CSARTWEAGELFF. CDR3 in DNA: TGCAGTGCGCGTACCTGGGAGGCCGGGGAGCTGTTTTTT.

This clonotype has just a few counts. The V gene is TRBV20-1, the J gene TRBJ2-3; no clear D. The germline gives CDR1 DFQATT, CDR2 SNEGSKA (reference sequence). Trimming removed 3 bases at V and 0 bases at J, with 10 bases between. The CDR3 covers 14 residues. The DNA of the CDR3 is TGCAGTGCTAGCCAACACCCAAGCACAGATACGCAGTATTTT. Translated: CSASQHPSTDTQYF.

In this sample, this clonotype turned up many times. The chain joins TRBV12-3 or TRBV12-4 to TRBJ1-1; the match to TRBD1 covers 9 bases. CDR3 length: 16 amino acids. V lost 1 base to trimming and J lost 11 bases; unmatched junction nucleotides: 14. This CDR3 reads CASSLVLLRTGESAFF. The CDR3, as DNA: TGTGCCAGCAGTTTAGTTCTTCTCCGGACAGGGGAATCGGCTTTCTTT.

Ten or more counts support this clonotype. The chain uses TRBV27 and TRBJ2-3; D ambiguous. Germline CDR1 and CDR2: MNHEY and SMNVEV (reference sequence). V was trimmed by 2 bases and J by 5 bases, leaving 8 bases between them. This CDR3 contains 13 residues. DNA of the CDR3: TGTGCCAGCAGTTTACAGTTTGGAGATACGCAGTATTTT. Its protein product is CASSLQFGDTQYF.

This clonotype was seen repeatedly, ten times or more. V gene TRBV5-1 combines with J gene TRBJ2-1; 15 nucleotides align to TRBD2. Trimming removed 4 bases from V and 7 bases from J; junction bases left unmatched: 0. CDR3 length equals 14 residues. CDR1 and CDR2 from the germline V gene are SGHRS and YFSETQ. This CDR3 reads CASSGTSGRNEQFF. The CDR3 nucleotides read TGCGCCAGCAGCGGGACTAGCGGGAGGAATGAGCAGTTCTTC.

The genes are TRBV29-1 and TRBJ2-2, with 10 bases fitting TRBD2. In germline, CDR1 is SQVTM, CDR2 ANQGSEA. V lost 2 bases to trimming and J lost 4 bases; unmatched junction nucleotides: 4. This CDR3 comprises 15 residues. CDR3 residues: CSVETAGGPTGELFF. In DNA, the CDR3 is TGCAGCGTTGAAACAGCGGGAGGGCCCACCGGGGAGCTGTTTTTT.

This clonotype was seen a few times. The junction departs from the called germline gene at one end, perhaps through a read error. The gene calls are TRBV28 and TRBJ1-5; a possible D gene is TRBD1 (5 bases). Germline V CDR1 and CDR2: MDHEN, SYDVKM. CDR3 length: 15 residues. The CDR3 loop reads CASSVWGVSNQPQHF. CDR3 bases: TGTGCCAGCAGTGTATGGGGGGTCAGCAATCAGCCCCAGCATTTT.

This clonotype was detected once. This rearrangement joins TRBV2 to TRBJ2-1; the match to TRBD2 covers 8 bases. Unmatched junction bases numbered 4, after V lost 5 bases and J lost 4 bases. Germline V gives CDR1 SNHLY, CDR2 FYNNEI. This CDR3 comprises 14 residues. The CDR3: CASSTGTRYNEQFF. The CDR3 coding sequence is TGTGCCAGCAGTACCGGGACTAGGTACAATGAGCAGTTCTTC.

There are many counts of this clonotype. This chain connects TRBV3-1 to TRBJ2-2; no reliable D call. The CDR3 has 16 amino acids. V was pared by 1 base and J by 5 bases, with 14 bases between. Germline CDR1 is LGHDT and CDR2 is YNNKEL (reference sequence). CDR3 sequence (DNA): TGTGCCAGCAGCCAAGTTTATCCCAAGGGAACCGGGGAGCTGTTTTTT. Translated: CASSQVYPKGTGELFF.

This clonotype was observed at least ten times. The chain couples TRBV11-2 to TRBJ2-6; unclear D gene. CDR1 is SGHAT, CDR2 FQNNGV, per germline. V shed 5 bases and J shed 2 bases, with 10 bases lying between them. The CDR3 consists of 15 residues. CDR3 coding DNA: TGTGCCAGCAGCCTCGGACGCCCTGGGGCCAACGTCCTGACTTTC. Amino acid sequence: CASSLGRPGANVLTF. The full variable domain, its missing parts supplied by reference TRBV11-2 and TRBJ2-6, is EAGVAQSPRYKIIEKRQSVAFWCNPISGHATLYWYQQILGQGPKLLIQFQNNGVVDDSQLPKDRFSAERLKGVDSTLKIQPAKLEDSAVYLCASSLGRPGANVLTFGAGSRLTVL.